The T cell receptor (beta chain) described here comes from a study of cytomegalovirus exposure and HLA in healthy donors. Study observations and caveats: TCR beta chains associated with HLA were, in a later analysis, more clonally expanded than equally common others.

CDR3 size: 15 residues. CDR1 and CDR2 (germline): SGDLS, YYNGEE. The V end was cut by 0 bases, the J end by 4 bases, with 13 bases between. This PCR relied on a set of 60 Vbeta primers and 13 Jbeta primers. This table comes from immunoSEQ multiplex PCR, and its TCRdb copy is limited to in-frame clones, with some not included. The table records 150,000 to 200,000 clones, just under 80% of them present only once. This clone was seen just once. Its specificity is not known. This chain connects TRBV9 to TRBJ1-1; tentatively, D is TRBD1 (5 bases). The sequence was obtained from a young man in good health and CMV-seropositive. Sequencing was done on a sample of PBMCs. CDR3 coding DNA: TGTGCCAGCAGCGTAGCGGGGGATACCCGCACTGAAGCTTTCTTT. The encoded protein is CASSVAGDTRTEAFF.